The rows below give T cell receptor beta chains drawn from one sample of a study of technical replicates of blood from four donors. Profiling relied on immunoSEQ multiplex PCR, and the TCRdb table lists in-frame clones only, not all of them. Of approximately 79,000 clones in the sample, around 97% are singletons; the top ten hold almost 0.3%. The sequenced sample consisted of T cells isolated from PBMCs. These receptors came from a human donor in good health. CDR3s include the opening cysteine and the closing phenylalanine or tryptophan. A D gene is named only where the DNA matches it firmly. Clone size is stated in some rows and not others, as once, few, many or a class when expanded.

TRBJ1-4 . TRBV5-1 . TGCGCCAGCAGCTCAGGGGATCAGTATGAAAAACTGTTTTTT CASSSGDQYEKLFF
TRBJ2-5 . TRBV14 . TGTGCCAGCAGCCAAGGGACAGTAGAGACCCAGTACTTC CASSQGTVETQYF
TRBJ1-3 . TRBV7-8 . TGTGCCAGCACCCAGACACTTGGCTGGTCCAACTCTGGAAACACCATATATTTT CASTQTLGWSNSGNTIYF
TRBJ2-7 TRBD2 TRBV6-5 . TGTGCCAGCAGTCCACTAGCGGGAGAAAACTACGAGCAGTACTTC CASSPLAGENYEQYF
TRBJ1-5 . TRBV7-2 . TGTGCCAGCAGCCCAGGGTGGAGTCAGCCCCAGCATTTT CASSPGWSQPQHF
TRBJ1-1 TRBD1 TRBV7-9 once TGTGCCAGCAGCTTCGGCAGGGGGCTCCTTAAGGGGGACACTGAAGCTTTCTTT CASSFGRGLLKGDTEAFF
TRBJ2-5 . TRBV6-1 . TGTGCCAGCGGAAAGGAGCCGTACCAAGAGACCCAGTACTTC CASGKEPYQETQYF
TRBJ1-5 TRBD1 TRBV7-2 . TGTGCCAGCAGCTTAGTGGGAGGACAGGGCCAGCCCCAGCATTTT CASSLVGGQGQPQHF
TRBJ2-7 TRBD1 TRBV25-1 . TGTGCCAGCAGTGGGGACAGCTCCTACGAGCAGTACTTC CASSGDSSYEQYF
TRBJ2-7 TRBD1 TRBV9 . TGTGCCAGCAGCGTAGGGACAGGGGGCTCCTACGAGCAGTACTTC CASSVGTGGSYEQYF
TRBJ1-3 . TRBV5-6 . TGTGCCAGCAGCCCGGCGGGACTTAGCTCTGGAAACACCATATATTTT CASSPAGLSSGNTIYF
TRBJ2-2 . TRBV6-1 few TGTGCCAGCAGGGTTGAGCGGAACACCGGGGAGCTGTTTTTT CASRVERNTGELFF
TRBJ2-7 TRBD1 TRBV9 . TGTGCCAGCAGCCTCCAGGGTTCCGCAGGGGGTTTGTACGAGCAGTACTTC CASSLQGSAGGLYEQYF
TRBJ1-4 TRBD1 TRBV30 . TGTGCCTGGAGCGAGGACAGGGCATATGAAAAACTGTTTTTT CAWSEDRAYEKLFF
TRBJ2-1 . TRBV27 . TGTGCCAGCAGTTTTGTCCCTAGATCCTACAATGAGCAGTTCTTC CASSFVPRSYNEQFF
TRBJ1-2 . TRBV6-6 . TGTGCCAGCAGTTACTCGATAACAGGGCACTATGGCTACACCTTC CASSYSITGHYGYTF
TRBJ1-4 . TRBV20-1 . TGCAGTGCTAGAGTTAGTGAAAAACTGTTTTTT CSARVSEKLFF